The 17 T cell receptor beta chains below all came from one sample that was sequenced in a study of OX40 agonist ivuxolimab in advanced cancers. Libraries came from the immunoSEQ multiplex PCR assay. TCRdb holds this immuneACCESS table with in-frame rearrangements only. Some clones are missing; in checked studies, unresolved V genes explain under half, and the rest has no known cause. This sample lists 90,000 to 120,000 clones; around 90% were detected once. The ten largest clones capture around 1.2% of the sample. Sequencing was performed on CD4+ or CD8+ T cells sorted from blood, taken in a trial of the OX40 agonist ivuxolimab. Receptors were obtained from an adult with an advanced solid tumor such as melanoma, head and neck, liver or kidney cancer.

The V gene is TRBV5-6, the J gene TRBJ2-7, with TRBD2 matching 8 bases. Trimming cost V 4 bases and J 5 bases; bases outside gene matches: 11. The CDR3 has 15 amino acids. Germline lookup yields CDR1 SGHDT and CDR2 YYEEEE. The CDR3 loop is CASSDIAGRADEQYF. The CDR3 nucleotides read TGTGCCAGCAGCGATATAGCCGGGAGGGCCGACGAGCAGTACTTC.

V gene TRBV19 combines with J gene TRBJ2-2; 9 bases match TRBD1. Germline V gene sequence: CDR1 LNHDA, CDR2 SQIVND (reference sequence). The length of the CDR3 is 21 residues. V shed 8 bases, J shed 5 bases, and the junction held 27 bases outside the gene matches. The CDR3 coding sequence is TGTGCCAGTCGGACGGAGGCCCAATTGAGACTCGGGACAGGGACAACCGGGGAGCTGTTTTTT. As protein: CASRTEAQLRLGTGTTGELFF.

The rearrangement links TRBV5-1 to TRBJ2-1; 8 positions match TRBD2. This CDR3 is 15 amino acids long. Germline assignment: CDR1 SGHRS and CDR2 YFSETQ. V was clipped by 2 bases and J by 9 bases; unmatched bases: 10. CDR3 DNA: TGCGCCAGCAGCTTCACCGGGCTAGCGGGCCTTGAGCAGTTCTTC. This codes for CASSFTGLAGLEQFF.

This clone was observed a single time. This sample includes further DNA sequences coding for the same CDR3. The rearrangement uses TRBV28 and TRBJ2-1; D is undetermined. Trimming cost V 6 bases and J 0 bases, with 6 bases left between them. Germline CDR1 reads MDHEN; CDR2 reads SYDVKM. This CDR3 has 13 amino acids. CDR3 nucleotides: TGTGCCAGCAGCGGTACCTCCTACAATGAGCAGTTCTTC. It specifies CASSGTSYNEQFF.

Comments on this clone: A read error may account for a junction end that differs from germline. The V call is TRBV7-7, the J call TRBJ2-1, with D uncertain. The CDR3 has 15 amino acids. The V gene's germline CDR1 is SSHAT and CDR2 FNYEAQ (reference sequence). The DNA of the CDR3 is TGTGCTAGCAGCTTAGGTCCTCCTGCCTACAATGAGCAGTTCTTC. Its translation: CASSLGPPAYNEQFF.

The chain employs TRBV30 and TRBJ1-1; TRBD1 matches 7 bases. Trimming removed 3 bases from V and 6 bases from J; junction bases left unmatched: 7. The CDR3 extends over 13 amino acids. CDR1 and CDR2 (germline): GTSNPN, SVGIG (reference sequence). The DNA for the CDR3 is TGTGCCTGGAGGACAGGGTCGGAGTCTGAAGCTTTCTTT. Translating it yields CAWRTGSESEAFF.

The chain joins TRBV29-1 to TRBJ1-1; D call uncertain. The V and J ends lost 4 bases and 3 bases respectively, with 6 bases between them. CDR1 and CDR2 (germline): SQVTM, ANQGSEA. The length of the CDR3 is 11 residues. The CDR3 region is CSVARDTEAFF. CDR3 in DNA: TGCAGCGTTGCCAGAGACACTGAAGCTTTCTTT.

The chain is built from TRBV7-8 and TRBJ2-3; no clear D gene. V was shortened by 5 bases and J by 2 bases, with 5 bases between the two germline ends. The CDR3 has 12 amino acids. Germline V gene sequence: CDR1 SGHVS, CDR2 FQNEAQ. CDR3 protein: CASSLFTDTQYF. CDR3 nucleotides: TGTGCCAGCAGCCTGTTCACAGATACGCAGTATTTT.

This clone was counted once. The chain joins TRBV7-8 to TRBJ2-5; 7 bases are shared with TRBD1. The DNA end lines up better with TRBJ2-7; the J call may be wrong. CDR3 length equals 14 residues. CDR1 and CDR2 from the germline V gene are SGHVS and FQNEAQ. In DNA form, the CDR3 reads TGTGCCAGCAGCTTAGGGACAGGTCCTTACGAGCAGTACTTC. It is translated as CASSLGTGPYEQYF.

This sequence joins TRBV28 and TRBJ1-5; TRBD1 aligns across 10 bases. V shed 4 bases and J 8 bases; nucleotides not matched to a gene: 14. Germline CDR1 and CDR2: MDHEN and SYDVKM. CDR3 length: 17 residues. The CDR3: CASSSLPGTGAKEPQHF. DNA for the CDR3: TGTGCCAGCAGTTCCCTTCCCGGGACAGGGGCCAAGGAGCCCCAGCATTTT.

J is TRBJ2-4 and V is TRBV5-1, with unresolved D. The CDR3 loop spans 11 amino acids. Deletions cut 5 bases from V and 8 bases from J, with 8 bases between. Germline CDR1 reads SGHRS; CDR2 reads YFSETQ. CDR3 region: CASRLGYIQYF. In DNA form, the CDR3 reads TGCGCCAGCAGGCTCGGATACATTCAGTACTTC. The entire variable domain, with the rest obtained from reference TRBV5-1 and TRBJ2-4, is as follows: KAGVTQTPRYLIKTRGQQVTLSCSPISGHRSVSWYQQTPGQGLQFLFEYFSETQRNKGNFPGRFSGRQFSNSRSEMNVSTLELGDSALYLCASRLGYIQYFGAGTRLSVL.

CDR3 in amino acids: CASSTGQGKNTEAFF. The CDR3 DNA sequence: TGCGCCAGCAGCACCGGACAGGGCAAGAACACTGAAGCTTTCTTT. The chain combines TRBV5-1 with TRBJ1-1; 8 bases match TRBD1. Germline V gene lookup returns CDR1 SGHRS and CDR2 YFSETQ. V was clipped by 4 bases and J by 1 base; unmatched bases: 6. This CDR3 has 15 residues.

CDR3 region: CASSLRGQGLREQYF. CDR3 nucleotides: TGTGCCAGCAGCTTGAGGGGACAGGGACTGAGAGAGCAGTACTTC. The chain has TRBV7-9 and TRBJ2-5; 9 nucleotides align to TRBD1. Trimming at V came to 3 bases and at J to 11 bases, leaving 13 bases not matched to a gene. The germline CDR1 and CDR2 sequences are SEHNR and FQNEAQ (reference sequence). This CDR3 region has 15 residues.

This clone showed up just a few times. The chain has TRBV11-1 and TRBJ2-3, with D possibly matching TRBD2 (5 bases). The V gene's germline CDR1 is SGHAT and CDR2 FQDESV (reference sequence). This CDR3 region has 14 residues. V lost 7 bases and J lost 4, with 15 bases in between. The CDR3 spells CASKLEWSADTQYF. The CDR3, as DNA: TGTGCCAGCAAACTAGAATGGAGCGCAGATACGCAGTATTTT. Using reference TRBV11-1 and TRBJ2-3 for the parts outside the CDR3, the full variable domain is EAEVAQSPRYKITEKSQAVAFWCDPISGHATLYWYRQILGQGPELLVQFQDESVVDDSQLPKDRFSAERLKGVDSTLKIQPAELGDSAMYLCASKLEWSADTQYFGPGTRLTVL.

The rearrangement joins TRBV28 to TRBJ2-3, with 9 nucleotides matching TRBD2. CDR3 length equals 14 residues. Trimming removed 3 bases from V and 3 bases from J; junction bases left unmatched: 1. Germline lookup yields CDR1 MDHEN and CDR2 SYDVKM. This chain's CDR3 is CASSFLAGTDTQYF. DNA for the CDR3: TGTGCCAGCAGTTTTCTAGCGGGAACAGATACGCAGTATTTT.

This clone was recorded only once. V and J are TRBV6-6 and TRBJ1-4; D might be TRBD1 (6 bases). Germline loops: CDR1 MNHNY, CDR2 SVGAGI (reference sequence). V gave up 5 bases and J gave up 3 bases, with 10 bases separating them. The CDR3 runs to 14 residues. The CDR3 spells CASSPGQSNEKLFF. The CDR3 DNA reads TGTGCCAGCAGTCCGGGACAATCTAATGAAAAACTGTTTTTT.

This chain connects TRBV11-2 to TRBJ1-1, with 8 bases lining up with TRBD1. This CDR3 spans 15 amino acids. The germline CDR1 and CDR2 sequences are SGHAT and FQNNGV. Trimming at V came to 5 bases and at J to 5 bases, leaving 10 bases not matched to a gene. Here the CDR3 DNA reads TGTGCCAGCAGCCCAGAGGTCAGGGGGCGGACTGAAGCTTTCTTT. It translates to CASSPEVRGRTEAFF.